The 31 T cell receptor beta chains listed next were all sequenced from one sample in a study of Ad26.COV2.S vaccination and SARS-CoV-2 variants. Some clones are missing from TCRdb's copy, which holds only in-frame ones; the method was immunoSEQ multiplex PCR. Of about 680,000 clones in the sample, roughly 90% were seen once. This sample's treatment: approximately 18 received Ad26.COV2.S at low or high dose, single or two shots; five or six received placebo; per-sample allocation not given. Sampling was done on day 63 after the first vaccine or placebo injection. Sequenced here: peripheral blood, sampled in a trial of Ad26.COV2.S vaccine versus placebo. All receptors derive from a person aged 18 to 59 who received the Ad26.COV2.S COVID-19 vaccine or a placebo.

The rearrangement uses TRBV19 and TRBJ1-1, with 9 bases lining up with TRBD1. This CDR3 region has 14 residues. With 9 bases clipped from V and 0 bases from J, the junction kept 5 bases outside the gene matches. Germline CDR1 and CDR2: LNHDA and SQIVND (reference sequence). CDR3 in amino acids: CASGQGRMNTEAFF. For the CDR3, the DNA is TGTGCCAGCGGACAGGGGAGGATGAACACTGAAGCTTTCTTT.

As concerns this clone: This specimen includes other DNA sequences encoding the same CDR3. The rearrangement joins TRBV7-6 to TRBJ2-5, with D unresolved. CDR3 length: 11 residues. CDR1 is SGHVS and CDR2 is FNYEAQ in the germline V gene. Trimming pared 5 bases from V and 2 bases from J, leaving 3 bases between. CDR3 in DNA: TGTGCCAGCAGCAGTCAAGAGACCCAGTACTTC. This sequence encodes CASSSQETQYF.

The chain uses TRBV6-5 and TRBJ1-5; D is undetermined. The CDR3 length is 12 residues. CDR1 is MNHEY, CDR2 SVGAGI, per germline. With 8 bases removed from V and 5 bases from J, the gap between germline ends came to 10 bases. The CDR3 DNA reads TGTGCCAGCGGCGATCGAGATCAGCCCCAGCATTTT. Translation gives CASGDRDQPQHF.

CDR3 protein: CASSLQGGDTGELFF. DNA of the CDR3: TGTGCCAGCAGCTTACAGGGGGGGGACACCGGGGAGCTGTTTTTT. This chain connects TRBV7-6 to TRBJ2-2; TRBD1 or TRBD2 may be the D gene (7 bases each). The germline gives CDR1 SGHVS, CDR2 FNYEAQ. Trimming took 2 bases from V and 3 from J, leaving 10 bases between them. The CDR3 consists of 15 residues.

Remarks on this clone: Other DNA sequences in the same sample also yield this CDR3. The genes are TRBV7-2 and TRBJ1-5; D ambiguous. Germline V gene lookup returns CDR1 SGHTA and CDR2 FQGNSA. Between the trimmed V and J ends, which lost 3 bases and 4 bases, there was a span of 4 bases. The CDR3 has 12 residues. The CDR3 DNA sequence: TGTGCCAGCAGCTTGGAGAATCAGCCCCAGCATTTT. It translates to CASSLENQPQHF.

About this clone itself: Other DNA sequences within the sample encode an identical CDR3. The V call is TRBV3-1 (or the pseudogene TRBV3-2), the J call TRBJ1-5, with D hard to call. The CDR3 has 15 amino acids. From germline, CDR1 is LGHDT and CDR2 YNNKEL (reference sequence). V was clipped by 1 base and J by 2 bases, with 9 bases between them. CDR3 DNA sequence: TGTGCCAGCAGCCAAGGACTGGGCGGCAATCAGCCCCAGCATTTT. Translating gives CASSQGLGGNQPQHF.

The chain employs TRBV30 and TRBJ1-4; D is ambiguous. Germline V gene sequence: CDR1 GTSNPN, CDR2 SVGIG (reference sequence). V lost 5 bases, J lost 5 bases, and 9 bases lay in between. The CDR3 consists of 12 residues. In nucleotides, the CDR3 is TGTGCCTGGGGAGGTCGCAATGAAAAACTGTTTTTT. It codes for CAWGGRNEKLFF.

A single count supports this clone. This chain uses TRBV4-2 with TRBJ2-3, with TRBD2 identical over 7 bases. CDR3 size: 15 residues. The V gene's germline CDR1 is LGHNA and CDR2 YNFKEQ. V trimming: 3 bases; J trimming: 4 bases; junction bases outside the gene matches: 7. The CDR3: CASSQETSWADTQYF. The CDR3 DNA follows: TGTGCCAGCAGCCAGGAGACTAGCTGGGCAGATACGCAGTATTTT.

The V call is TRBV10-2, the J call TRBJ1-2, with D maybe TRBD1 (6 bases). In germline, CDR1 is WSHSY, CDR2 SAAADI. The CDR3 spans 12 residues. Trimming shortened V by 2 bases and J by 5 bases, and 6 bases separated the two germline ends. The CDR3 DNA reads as TGCGCCAGCAGTGAGGGACAGTATGGCTACACCTTC. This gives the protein CASSEGQYGYTF.

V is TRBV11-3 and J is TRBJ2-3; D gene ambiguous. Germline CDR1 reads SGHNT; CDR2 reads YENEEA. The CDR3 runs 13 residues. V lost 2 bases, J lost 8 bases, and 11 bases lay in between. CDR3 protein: CASSLRYAGTQYF. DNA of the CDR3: TGTGCCAGCAGCTTACGTTATGCAGGTACGCAGTATTTT.

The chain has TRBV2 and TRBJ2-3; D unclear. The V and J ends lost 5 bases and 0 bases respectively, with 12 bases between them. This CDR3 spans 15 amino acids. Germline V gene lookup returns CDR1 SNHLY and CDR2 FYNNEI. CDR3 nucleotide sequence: TGTGCCAGCAGTCCCCGACACGCTAGCACAGATACGCAGTATTTT. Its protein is CASSPRHASTDTQYF.

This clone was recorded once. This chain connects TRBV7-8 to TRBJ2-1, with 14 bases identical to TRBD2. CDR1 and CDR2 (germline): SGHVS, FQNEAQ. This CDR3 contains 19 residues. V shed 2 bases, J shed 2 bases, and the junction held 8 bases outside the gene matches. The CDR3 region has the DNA TGTGCCAGCAGCTTAACGACTAGCGGGGGGGCCGGCCCCTACAATGAGCAGTTCTTC. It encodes CASSLTTSGGAGPYNEQFF.

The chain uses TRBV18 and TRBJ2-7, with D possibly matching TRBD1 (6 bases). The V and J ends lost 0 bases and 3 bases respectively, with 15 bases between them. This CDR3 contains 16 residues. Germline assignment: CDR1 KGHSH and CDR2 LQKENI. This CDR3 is CASSPPIGTNFYEQYF. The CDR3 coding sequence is TGTGCCAGCTCACCACCGATCGGGACAAACTTCTACGAGCAGTACTTC.

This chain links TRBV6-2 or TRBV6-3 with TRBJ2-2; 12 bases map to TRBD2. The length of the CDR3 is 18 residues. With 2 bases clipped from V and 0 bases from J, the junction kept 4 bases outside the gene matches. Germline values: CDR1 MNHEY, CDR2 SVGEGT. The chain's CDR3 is CASSYLAGGMTNTGELFF. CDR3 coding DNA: TGTGCCAGCAGTTACCTAGCGGGGGGGATGACGAACACCGGGGAGCTGTTTTTT.

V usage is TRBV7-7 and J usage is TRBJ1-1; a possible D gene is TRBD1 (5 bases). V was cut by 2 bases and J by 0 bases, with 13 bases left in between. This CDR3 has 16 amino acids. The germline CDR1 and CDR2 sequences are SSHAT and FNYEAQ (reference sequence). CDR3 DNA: TGTGCCAGCAGCTTAATCGGGGCCTCTCTGAACACTGAAGCTTTCTTT. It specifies CASSLIGASLNTEAFF.

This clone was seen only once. CDR3 sequence (DNA): TGTGCCAGCAGCTCCGGGACAGGATTTTTTTATGGCTACACCTTC. Protein sequence: CASSSGTGFFYGYTF. The chain recombines TRBV7-2 with TRBJ1-2; TRBD1 aligns across 8 bases. Germline values: CDR1 SGHTA, CDR2 FQGNSA. This CDR3 is built from 15 residues. Germline trimming cut 4 bases from V and 5 bases from J; bases unmatched to any gene: 9.

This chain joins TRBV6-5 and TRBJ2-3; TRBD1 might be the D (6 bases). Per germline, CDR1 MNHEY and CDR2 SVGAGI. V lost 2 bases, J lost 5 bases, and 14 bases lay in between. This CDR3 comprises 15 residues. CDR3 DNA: TGTGCCAGCAGTTACAAGACAGGTGCAAGAGATACGCAGTATTTT. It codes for CASSYKTGARDTQYF.

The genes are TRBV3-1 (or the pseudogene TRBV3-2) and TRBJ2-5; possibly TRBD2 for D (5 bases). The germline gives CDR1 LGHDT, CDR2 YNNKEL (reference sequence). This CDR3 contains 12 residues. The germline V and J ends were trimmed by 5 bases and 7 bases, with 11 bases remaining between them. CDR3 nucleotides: TGTGCCAGCAGCTCTGCGGGCGGGACCCAGTACTTC. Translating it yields CASSSAGGTQYF.

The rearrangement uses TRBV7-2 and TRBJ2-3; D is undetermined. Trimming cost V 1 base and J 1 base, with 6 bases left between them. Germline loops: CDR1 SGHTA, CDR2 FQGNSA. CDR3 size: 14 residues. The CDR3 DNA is TGTGCCAGCAGCTTAGAGGCCCGCACAGATACGCAGTATTTT. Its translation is CASSLEARTDTQYF.

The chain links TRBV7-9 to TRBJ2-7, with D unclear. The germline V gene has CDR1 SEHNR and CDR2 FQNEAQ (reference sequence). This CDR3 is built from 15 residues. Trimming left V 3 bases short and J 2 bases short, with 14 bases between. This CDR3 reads CASSFFSFGAYEQYF. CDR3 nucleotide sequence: TGTGCCAGCAGCTTTTTTAGCTTTGGGGCCTACGAGCAGTACTTC.

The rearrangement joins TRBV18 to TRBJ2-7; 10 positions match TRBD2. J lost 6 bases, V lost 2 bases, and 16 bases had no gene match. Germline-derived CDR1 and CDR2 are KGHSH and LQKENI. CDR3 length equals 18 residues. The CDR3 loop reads CASSPSRSRGAGGSEQYF. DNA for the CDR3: TGTGCCAGCTCACCAAGCAGATCCCGAGGAGCGGGGGGGAGCGAGCAGTACTTC. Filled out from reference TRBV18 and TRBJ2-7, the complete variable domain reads NAGVMQNPRHLVRRRGQEARLRCSPMKGHSHVYWYRQLPEEGLKFMVYLQKENIIDESGMPKERFSAEFPKEGPSILRIQQVVRGDSAAYFCASSPSRSRGAGGSEQYFGPGTRLTVT.

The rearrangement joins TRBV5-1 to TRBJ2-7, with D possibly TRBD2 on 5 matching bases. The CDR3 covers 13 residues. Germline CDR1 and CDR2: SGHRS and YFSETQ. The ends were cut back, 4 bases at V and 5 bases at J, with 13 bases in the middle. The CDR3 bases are TGCGCCAGCAGCGATCTACTAGGACACGAGCAGTACTTC. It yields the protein CASSDLLGHEQYF.

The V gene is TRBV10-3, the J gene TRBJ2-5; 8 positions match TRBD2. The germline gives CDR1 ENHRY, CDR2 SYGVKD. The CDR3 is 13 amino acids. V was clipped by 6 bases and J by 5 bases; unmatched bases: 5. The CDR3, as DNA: TGTGCCATCAGGGTAGCGGGATTGGAGACCCAGTACTTC. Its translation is CAIRVAGLETQYF.

The CDR3 DNA reads as TGTGCCATCAGTGCCCTAGCGGTAGAGACCCAGTACTTC. It is translated as CAISALAVETQYF. The V and J genes are TRBV10-3 and TRBJ2-5; 7 bases are shared with TRBD2. The V segment lost 4 bases and the J segment 4 bases; nucleotides outside the gene matches: 3. The CDR3 has 13 amino acids. The germline gives CDR1 ENHRY, CDR2 SYGVKD.

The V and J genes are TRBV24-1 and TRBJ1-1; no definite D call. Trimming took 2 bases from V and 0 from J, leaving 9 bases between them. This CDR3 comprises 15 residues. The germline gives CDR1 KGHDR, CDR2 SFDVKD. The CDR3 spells CATSDSGKVNTEAFF. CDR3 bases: TGTGCCACCAGTGATTCGGGGAAGGTGAACACTGAAGCTTTCTTT.

The CDR3 region is CASSQTGTGNGEQYF. Written as DNA, the CDR3 is TGTGCCAGCAGCCAGACCGGGACAGGGAATGGCGAGCAGTACTTC. The V call is TRBV4-2, the J call TRBJ2-7; TRBD1 aligns across 9 bases. The CDR3 is 15 amino acids. Germline values: CDR1 LGHNA, CDR2 YNFKEQ. The V segment lost 3 bases and the J segment 6 bases; nucleotides outside the gene matches: 9.

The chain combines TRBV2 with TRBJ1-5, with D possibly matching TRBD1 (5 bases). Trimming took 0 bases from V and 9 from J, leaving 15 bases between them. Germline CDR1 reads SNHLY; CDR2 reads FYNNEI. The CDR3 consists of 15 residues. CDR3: CASSEAGTPPRPQHF. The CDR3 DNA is TGTGCCAGCAGTGAAGCGGGGACTCCCCCGAGGCCCCAGCATTTT.

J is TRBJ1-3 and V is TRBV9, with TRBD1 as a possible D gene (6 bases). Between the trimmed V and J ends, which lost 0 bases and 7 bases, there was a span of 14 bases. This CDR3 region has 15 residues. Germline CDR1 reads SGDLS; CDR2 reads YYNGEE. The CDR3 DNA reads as TGTGCCAGCAGCGTAGGATCTACAGGGTTTAACACCATATATTTT. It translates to CASSVGSTGFNTIYF.

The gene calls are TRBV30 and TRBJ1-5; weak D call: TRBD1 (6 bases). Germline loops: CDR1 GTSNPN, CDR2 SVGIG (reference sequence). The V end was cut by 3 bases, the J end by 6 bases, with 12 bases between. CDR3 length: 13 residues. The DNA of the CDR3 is TGTGCCTGGAGCGGGGCAGGGGTTCAGCCCCAGCATTTT. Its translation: CAWSGAGVQPQHF.

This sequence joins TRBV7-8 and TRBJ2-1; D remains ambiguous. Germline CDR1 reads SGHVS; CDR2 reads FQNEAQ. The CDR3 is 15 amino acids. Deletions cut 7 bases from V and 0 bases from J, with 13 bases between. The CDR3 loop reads CASNPTASSYNEQFF. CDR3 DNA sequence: TGTGCCAGCAATCCAACAGCGAGCTCCTACAATGAGCAGTTCTTC.

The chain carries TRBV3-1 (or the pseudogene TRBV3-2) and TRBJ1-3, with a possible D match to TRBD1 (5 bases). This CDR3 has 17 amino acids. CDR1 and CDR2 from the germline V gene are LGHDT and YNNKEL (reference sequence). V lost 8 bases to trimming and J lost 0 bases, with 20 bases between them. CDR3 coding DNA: TGTGCCAGCGGGAGAAGGGCTACAGGAGCCTCTGGAAACACCATATATTTT. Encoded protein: CASGRRATGASGNTIYF.